A selection of T cell receptor beta chains follows, all from one sample in a study of metastatic and nonmetastatic thyroid tumors. TCRdb reassembled clones from the PCR reads with MiXCR. The sample includes roughly 36,000 clones, approximately 26% seen only once; the top ten take around 9.6%. Sequenced: blood. The receptor set was obtained from a female donor with papillary thyroid cancer or a benign thyroid nodule (not recorded which). Some clones in this sample may be carry-over from other donors' samples. The CDR3 runs from the conserved cysteine through the conserved F or W. The D gene is left open where the match is weak. The size of a clone is reported for some rows only, either as once, few or many, or as a class for expanded clones.

-,TRBJ2-7,TRBV20-1,TRBD1,TGCAGTGCTAGAGGTTCAGGGGGTCTGTACGAGCAGTACTTC,CSARGSGGLYEQYF
many,TRBJ2-2,TRBV28,-,TGTGCCAGCAGTTTCCGGGGATCCAGGGAGCTGTTTTTT,CASSFRGSRELFF
many,TRBJ2-3,TRBV28,-,TGTGCCAGCACCCCGGACGGAGACCGAATATACACGCAGTATTTT,CASTPDGDRIYTQYF
-,TRBJ1-2,TRBV6-1,TRBD1,TGTGCCAGCAGCCAGACAGGGAATAATGGCTACACCTTC,CASSQTGNNGYTF
many,TRBJ2-5,TRBV20-1,-,TGCAGTGCTCCCCTAGGGGCTCAAGAGACCCAGTACTTC,CSAPLGAQETQYF
many,TRBJ2-6,TRBV12-3/TRBV12-4,-,TGTGCCAGCAGTTTTAGGGCTTCTGGATCTGGGGCCAACGTCCTGACTTTC,CASSFRASGSGANVLTF
many,TRBJ1-2,TRBV5-1,TRBD1,TGCGCCAGCAGCTTGGGGCCTGGACAGGGTTATGGCTACACCTTC,CASSLGPGQGYGYTF
-,TRBJ2-7,TRBV27,-,TGTGCCAGCAGTCGGACAGCCTCCTACGAGCAGTACTTC,CASSRTASYEQYF
few,TRBJ2-5,TRBV19,TRBD2,TGTGCCAGTAAAAAGCGGGAGGGTTGGAATGAGCACTTCTTC,CASKKREGWNEHFF
many,TRBJ1-4,TRBV3-1,-,TGTGCCAGCAGCCCTCAAAAGAACCAAAATGAAAAACTGTTTTTT,CASSPQKNQNEKLFF
-,TRBJ2-6,TRBV2,-,TGTGCCAGACAGGCTCACTCTTGGGCCAACGTCCTTACTTTC,CARQAHSWANVLTF
many,TRBJ1-2,TRBV5-4,TRBD1,TGTGCCAGCAGCTTGGACAGGGGGTGGGATGGCTACACCTTC,CASSLDRGWDGYTF
many,TRBJ2-3,TRBV9,TRBD2,TGTGCCAGCGACGGGGGGGCGAAAACAGATACGCAGTATTTT,CASDGGAKTDTQYF
-,TRBJ1-5,TRBV6-5,TRBD1,TGTGCCAGCAGTTGGGACAGGGAACAGCCCCAGCATTTT,CASSWDREQPQHF
medium-sized,TRBJ1-6,TRBV20-1,-,TGCAGTGCTAGCGACTGGGGTTCACCCCTCCACTTT,CSASDWGSPLHF
few,TRBJ1-3,TRBV5-1,-,TGCGCCAGCAGCTTGGTGGCAGGGGCTGGAAACACCATATATTTT,CASSLVAGAGNTIYF
medium-sized,TRBJ1-2,TRBV15,TRBD1,TGTGCCACCAGCAGATATAGAGAGGGGGCACACTATGGCTACACCTTC,CATSRYREGAHYGYTF
few,TRBJ2-7,TRBV6-2/TRBV6-3,TRBD2,TGTGCCAGCAGCCTAGGACTAGCTTCCCACGAGCAGTACTTC,CASSLGLASHEQYF
-,TRBJ2-7,TRBV28,-,TGTGCCAGCAGTTGGACCGGGGGAGGGGGCAACGAGCAGTACTTC,CASSWTGGGGNEQYF
-,TRBJ2-1,TRBV30,-,TGTGCCTGGAATAAGGAACTACCCTATGAGCAGTTCTTC,CAWNKELPYEQFF
-,TRBJ2-2,TRBV4-1,TRBD2,TGCGCCAGCAGCCAACGGTTTCTAGCGGGGGTGAACACCGGGGAGCTGTTTTTT,CASSQRFLAGVNTGELFF
-,TRBJ1-2,TRBV28,-,TGTGCCAGCAGTTCGGGCACGAGCTATGGCTACACCTTC,CASSSGTSYGYTF
-,TRBJ2-2,TRBV9,-,TGTGCCAGCAGCCCCCGGGACACCGGGGAGCTGTTTTTT,CASSPRDTGELFF
-,TRBJ1-5,TRBV6-4,-,TGTGCCAGCAGTTCGGACTCGAATCAGCCCCAGCATTTT,CASSSDSNQPQHF
many,TRBJ1-3,TRBV14,-,TGTGCCAGCAGCCCCTTAGGCCCTTCCTCTGGAAACACCATATATTTT,CASSPLGPSSGNTIYF
few,TRBJ1-5,TRBV11-3,-,TGTGCCAGCAGCACCTCCTCCGTAGACCCGCATTTT,CASSTSSVDPHF
-,TRBJ1-4,TRBV30,-,TGTGCCTGGATCGGGACACCCAGGAACGAAAAACTGTTTTTT,CAWIGTPRNEKLFF
once,TRBJ1-6,TRBV30,-,TGTGCCTGGAGAAATGTACAGAGGGGATTGGTATCACCCCTCCACTTT,CAWRNVQRGLVSPLHF
many,TRBJ2-2,TRBV28,TRBD2,TGTGCCAGCAGTTTAGGGACTAGCAGGAACACCGGGGAGCTGTTTTTT,CASSLGTSRNTGELFF
many,TRBJ1-5,TRBV7-2,-,TGTGCCAGCAGCTTAGCGGGGGGGGTGCCTAGCAATCAGCCCCAGCATTTT,CASSLAGGVPSNQPQHF
few,TRBJ2-7,TRBV7-8,-,TGTGCCAGCAGCCACAACATGGGCGAGCAGTACTTC,CASSHNMGEQYF
many,TRBJ1-6,TRBV9,TRBD1,TGTGCCAGCAGCCTCGGGACAGGGAATTCACCCCTCCACTTT,CASSLGTGNSPLHF
many,TRBJ2-3,TRBV6-1,-,TGTGCCAGCCGGGACCTCCTCACAGATACGCAGTATTTT,CASRDLLTDTQYF
many,TRBJ2-1,TRBV3-1,TRBD2,TGTGCCAGCAGGCCCGGGAGGGGCTCCTACAATGAGCAGTTCTTC,CASRPGRGSYNEQFF
many,TRBJ2-2,TRBV11-2,-,TGTGCCAGCAGCTTAGAGGGGGGGAACACCGGGGAGCTGTTTTTT,CASSLEGGNTGELFF
many,TRBJ2-1,TRBV7-7,-,TGTGCCAGCAGCTTAGGTCCCGCCCACAATGAGCAGTTCTTC,CASSLGPAHNEQFF
many,TRBJ1-5,TRBV5-1,TRBD1,TGCGCCAGCAGCAGGGACAGGGGGCTTAATCAGCCCCAGCATTTT,CASSRDRGLNQPQHF
-,TRBJ2-1,TRBV5-1,-,TGCGCCAGCAGCCCACTATTTTTCTATGAGCAGTTCTTC,CASSPLFFYEQFF
-,TRBJ1-1,TRBV5-1,-,TGCGCCAGCAGCGTCGAGGGGTTGGACACTGAAGCTTTCTTT,CASSVEGLDTEAFF
-,TRBJ2-3,TRBV12-3/TRBV12-4,TRBD2,TGTGCCAGCATTTTAGCGGGAGGGCCGGGTTGGACGCAGTATTTT,CASILAGGPGWTQYF
-,TRBJ2-1,TRBV6-2/TRBV6-3,TRBD2,TGTGCCAGCAGTTACTCACGGGGACTAGCGGGAGACTTAAACAATGAGCAGTTCTTC,CASSYSRGLAGDLNNEQFF
many,TRBJ1-4,TRBV5-5,-,TGTGCCAGCAGCAAATTTCAACCGGAGAGTGAAAAACTGTTTTTT,CASSKFQPESEKLFF
many,TRBJ2-7,TRBV5-5,-,TGTGCCAGCAGCTTGTTAGGTGAGGTCTCCTACGAGCAGTACTTC,CASSLLGEVSYEQYF
many,TRBJ2-6,TRBV5-1,-,TGCGCCAGCAGCTCCGCTACTGCAGCTGGGGCCAACGTCCTGACTTTC,CASSSATAAGANVLTF
-,TRBJ2-1,TRBV20-1,-,TGCAGTGCTAGGACACTTTGGTTCTACAACGAGCAGTTCTTC,CSARTLWFYNEQFF